These 23 T cell receptor beta chains came from one sample sequenced in a study of cytomegalovirus exposure and HLA in healthy donors (TCRdb year 2017). Library construction relied on the immunoSEQ multiplex PCR assay. For the multiplex PCR, a mixture combining 60 forward primers for TCR Vbeta segments and 13 reverse primers for TCR Jbeta segments was used. The table comes from immuneACCESS by way of TCRdb, which keeps in-frame sequences with V and J called. Part of the clones is missing from these tables; in studies checked, under half for an unresolved V gene and the rest for unknown reasons. The sample table records 100,000 to 150,000 clones; roughly 75% of these occur just once. About 5.3% of the sample goes to the ten largest clones. The source material was PBMCs. Receptors originate from a young man in good health and CMV-seronegative.

The genes are TRBV18 and TRBJ2-5; D unclear. The CDR3 runs 15 residues. V was shortened by 2 bases and J by 0 bases, with 10 bases between the two germline ends. Germline CDR1 and CDR2: KGHSH and LQKENI. The CDR3 region is CASSPFAGYQETQYF. The CDR3 bases are TGTGCCAGCTCACCATTTGCAGGATACCAAGAGACCCAGTACTTC.

The chain couples TRBV7-8 to TRBJ2-7, with D unclear. Trimming stripped 3 bases from V and 5 bases from J, with 17 bases between. Germline CDR1 and CDR2: SGHVS and FQNEAQ. The CDR3 length is 15 residues. In DNA, the CDR3 is TGTGCCAGCAGCTTCTCTCCACACGATTACGACGAGCAGTACTTC. Its protein is CASSFSPHDYDEQYF. The variable domain in full, with the rest retrieved from reference TRBV7-8 and TRBJ2-7, is GAGVSQSPRYKVAKRGQDVALRCDPISGHVSLFWYQQALGQGPEFLTYFQNEAQLDKSGLPSDRFFAERPEGSVSTLKIQRTQQEDSAVYLCASSFSPHDYDEQYFGPGTRLTVT.

The chain couples TRBV7-2 to TRBJ2-1; 7 bases are shared with TRBD2. Germline CDR1 is SGHTA and CDR2 is FQGNSA. The CDR3 runs 14 residues. Losses at the gene ends were 7 bases for V and 1 base for J; bases not matched to a gene: 4. Here the CDR3 DNA reads TGTGCCAGCAACGGGGGGAGATCCTACAATGAGCAGTTCTTC. Amino acid sequence: CASNGGRSYNEQFF.

V usage is TRBV19 and J usage is TRBJ2-5; 8 bases align to TRBD1. Germline CDR1 and CDR2: LNHDA and SQIVND (reference sequence). The CDR3 loop spans 16 amino acids. Trimming took 2 bases from V and 5 from J; bases not matched to a gene: 10. CDR3 sequence (DNA): TGTGCCAGTAGTATATCCCCGGGACAGGACTGGGAGACCCAGTACTTC. Encoded protein: CASSISPGQDWETQYF.

The rearrangement links TRBV5-3 to TRBJ2-7; 9 bases map to TRBD2. TRBV5-3 is identified as an open reading frame with a role that is uncertain. Losses at the gene ends were 0 bases for V and 1 base for J; bases not matched to a gene: 8. The CDR3 runs to 17 residues. CDR3 in amino acids: CARSLGLADRCSYEQYF. The CDR3 nucleotides are TGTGCCAGAAGCTTGGGACTAGCGGACCGCTGTTCCTACGAGCAGTACTTC.

This chain links TRBV5-1 with TRBJ1-3, with TRBD1 identical over 8 bases. The CDR3 length is 15 residues. The germline V gene encodes CDR1 SGHRS and CDR2 YFSETQ. Unmatched junction bases numbered 6, after V lost 4 bases and J lost 3 bases. Here the CDR3 DNA reads TGCGCCAGCAGCGCCGGGACAGGTGGTGGAAACACCATATATTTT. Its translation is CASSAGTGGGNTIYF.

This chain connects TRBV7-2 to TRBJ2-4; 9 nucleotides agree with TRBD1. Germline V lookup: CDR1 SGHTA, CDR2 FQGNSA. V shed 5 bases and J 7 bases; nucleotides not matched to a gene: 9. The CDR3 is 15 amino acids. The CDR3 protein is CASSLRTGARNIQYF. DNA of the CDR3: TGTGCCAGCAGCCTACGGACAGGGGCCCGCAACATTCAGTACTTC.

The chain carries TRBV10-1 and TRBJ2-2; D is perhaps TRBD1 (5 bases). The length of the CDR3 is 14 residues. Trimming shortened V by 6 bases and J by 1 base, and 9 bases separated the two germline ends. Looked up from germline, CDR1 is WNHNN and CDR2 is SYGVQD (reference sequence). CDR3 residues: CASRDKLNTGELFF. DNA for the CDR3: TGCGCCAGCAGGGACAAATTGAACACCGGGGAGCTGTTTTTT.

The V call is TRBV5-1, the J call TRBJ2-7, with TRBD2 matching over 10 bases. CDR1 is SGHRS and CDR2 is YFSETQ in the germline V gene. The CDR3 loop spans 14 amino acids. The J segment lost 3 bases and the V segment lost 1 base, leaving 1 base of the junction unmatched. This chain's CDR3 is CASSLSSGSYEQYF. Written as DNA, the CDR3 is TGCGCCAGCAGCTTGTCTAGCGGGAGCTACGAGCAGTACTTC.

V is TRBV7-2 and J is TRBJ2-7; 8 bases fit TRBD2. Germline values: CDR1 SGHTA, CDR2 FQGNSA. This CDR3 is built from 16 residues. Germline trimming cut 1 base from V and 3 bases from J; bases unmatched to any gene: 8. In DNA, the CDR3 is TGTGCCAGCAGCTTAGAGGGACTAGTGGCGATCTACGAGCAGTACTTC. Amino acids: CASSLEGLVAIYEQYF.

The J gene is TRBJ2-7, the V gene TRBV2, with 9 bases matching TRBD1. In germline, CDR1 is SNHLY, CDR2 FYNNEI. J lost 1 base, V lost 7 bases, and 8 bases had no gene match. The CDR3 runs to 15 residues. The CDR3, as DNA: TGTGCCAGCAAAACGATTGGACAGGGGTCCTACGAGCAGTACTTC. This gives the protein CASKTIGQGSYEQYF.

This clone was seen only a few times. The chain employs TRBV6-6 and TRBJ1-1; maybe TRBD1 (5 bases). V was trimmed by 4 bases and J by 7 bases, leaving 16 bases between them. Germline loops: CDR1 MNHNY, CDR2 SVGAGI (reference sequence). There are 14 residues in the CDR3. As DNA, the CDR3 is TGTGCCAGCAGTTCCCGGAGATCCGACAGTGAAGCTTTCTTT. Its protein product is CASSSRRSDSEAFF.

This chain uses TRBV4-1 with TRBJ1-5; possibly TRBD1 for D (5 bases). CDR3 length: 14 amino acids. Germline V gene data show CDR1 as MGHRA and CDR2 as YSYEKL. Trimming stripped 4 bases from V and 5 bases from J, with 12 bases between. CDR3 amino acids: CASSPGIGDQPQHF. In DNA, the CDR3 is TGCGCCAGCAGCCCAGGGATTGGTGATCAGCCCCAGCATTTT.

The chain is built from TRBV28 and TRBJ1-5; D possibly corresponds to TRBD1 (6 bases). Deletions cut 9 bases from V and 1 base from J, with 10 bases between. The germline CDR1 and CDR2 sequences are MDHEN and SYDVKM. The CDR3 totals 13 residues. The CDR3 loop reads CASGGGSNQPQHF. CDR3 sequence (DNA): TGTGCCAGTGGCGGGGGCAGCAATCAGCCCCAGCATTTT. The full variable domain, in which reference TRBV28 and TRBJ1-5 provide the parts outside the CDR3, is DVKVTQSSRYLVKRTGEKVFLECVQDMDHENMFWYRQDPGLGLRLIYFSYDVKMKEKGDIPEGYSVSREKKERFSLILESASTNQTSMYLCASGGGSNQPQHFGDGTRLSIL.

This chain uses TRBV9 with TRBJ1-5, with D hard to call. Germline CDR1 SGDLS, CDR2 YYNGEE. There are 11 residues in the CDR3. V was cut by 6 bases and J by 7 bases, with 8 bases left in between. In DNA form, the CDR3 reads TGTGCCAGCAACTACATGCAGCCCCAGCATTTT. Protein: CASNYMQPQHF.

V usage is TRBV7-9 and J usage is TRBJ1-2; D may be TRBD1 (5 bases). The CDR3 has 15 residues. V gave up 6 bases and J gave up 1 base, with 15 bases separating them. From germline, CDR1 is SEHNR and CDR2 FQNEAQ (reference sequence). CDR3 DNA sequence: TGTGCCAGCAGTGTAGGCCCCCAGGGTAACTATGGCTACACCTTC. It yields the protein CASSVGPQGNYGYTF. The whole variable domain, remainder taken from reference TRBV7-9 and TRBJ1-2, is DTGVSQNPRHKITKRGQNVTFRCDPISEHNRLYWYRQTLGQGPEFLTYFQNEAQLEKSRLLSDRFSAERPKGSFSTLEIQRTEQGDSAMYLCASSVGPQGNYGYTFGSGTRLTVV.

V is TRBV6-6 and J is TRBJ1-1; 8 bases fit TRBD1. Germline CDR1 reads MNHNY; CDR2 reads SVGAGI (reference sequence). The CDR3 length is 15 residues. With V trimmed by 6 bases and J by 1 base, 7 bases remained unmatched. CDR3 nucleotide sequence: TGTGCCAGCAGAGCGAGACAGGGGCAGAACACTGAAGCTTTCTTT. It is translated as CASRARQGQNTEAFF.

The rearrangement links TRBV28 to TRBJ2-5, with 8 bases that match TRBD2. Germline-derived CDR1 and CDR2 are MDHEN and SYDVKM. V lost 6 bases to trimming and J lost 7 bases; unmatched junction nucleotides: 10. The CDR3 is 14 residues long. The CDR3 DNA is TGTGCCAGCAGCCCGGGGGGGGCGCCCGGGACCCAGTACTTC. It translates to CASSPGGAPGTQYF.

The chain combines TRBV19 with TRBJ1-5; TRBD1 matches at 8 bases. The germline V gene encodes CDR1 LNHDA and CDR2 SQIVND (reference sequence). The CDR3 length is 18 residues. The V gene end was trimmed by 1 base and the J gene end by 2 bases; junction bases not matched to a gene: 10. The CDR3 DNA sequence: TGTGCCAGTAGTATAGGAGGGATACAGGGGGAGGGCAATCAGCCCCAGCATTTT. Its protein is CASSIGGIQGEGNQPQHF.

V gene TRBV18 combines with J gene TRBJ2-5; D gene uncertain. CDR1 and CDR2 (germline): KGHSH, LQKENI. The CDR3 has 15 amino acids. The V end was cut by 2 bases, the J end by 1 base, with 11 bases between. The CDR3 DNA is TGTGCCAGCTCACCAATAACCGGTCTCCAAGAGACCCAGTACTTC. Protein: CASSPITGLQETQYF.

The V gene is TRBV10-3, the J gene TRBJ2-7; maybe TRBD1 (7 bases). CDR3 length equals 15 residues. CDR1 and CDR2 from the germline V gene are ENHRY and SYGVKD. Trimming cost V 2 bases and J 3 bases, with 14 bases left between them. CDR3: CAISESGRGVYEQYF. The CDR3 coding sequence is TGTGCCATCAGTGAGAGTGGCAGGGGGGTCTACGAGCAGTACTTC.

The J gene is TRBJ2-2, the V gene TRBV29-1; TRBD2 aligns across 9 bases. The CDR3 has 16 amino acids. CDR1 SQVTM and CDR2 ANQGSEA come from the germline V gene. Trimming removed 5 bases from V and 4 bases from J; junction bases left unmatched: 11. The CDR3 DNA is TGCAGCGTTAATTTCAGCGGGAGGCGAGGCACCGGGGAGCTGTTTTTT. It encodes CSVNFSGRRGTGELFF.

The J gene is TRBJ1-1, the V gene TRBV20-1; no reliable D call. The ends were cut back, 6 bases at V and 4 bases at J, with 9 bases in the middle. Germline V gene sequence: CDR1 DFQATT, CDR2 SNEGSKA (reference sequence). CDR3 size: 11 residues. As DNA, the CDR3 is TGCAGTGCCCTACTTACCACTGAAGCTTTCTTT. Translating it yields CSALLTTEAFF.